The T cell receptor beta chain under discussion was sequenced for a study of OX40 agonist ivuxolimab in advanced cancers. With regard to the full study: Ivuxolimab was a fully human IgG2 agonistic monoclonal antibody targeting the costimulatory receptor OX40 (CD134). Intravenous ivuxolimab was administered to patients every 2 weeks at six dose levels: 0.01, 0.1, 0.3, 1.5, 3 and 10 mg/kg. Of the roughly 52 dose-escalation patients, hepatocellular carcinoma was present in roughly 19, melanoma in around 15, renal cell carcinoma in 9 and head and neck cancer in 9. The dose-escalation cohort was almost 85% male with a mean age of roughly 60 years, ranging from about 23 to 85. Patients were allowed to have had prior anti-PD-1, anti-PD-L1 or anti-CTLA-4 therapy, and 40% to 45% of the dose-escalation patients had previously received checkpoint inhibitors. Three dose-escalation patients achieved partial responses, one with hepatocellular carcinoma and two with cutaneous melanoma. Peripheral TCRbeta sequencing aimed to test whether ivuxolimab altered TCR sequence diversity and caused clonal T-cell expansion. The paper describes the monotherapy dose-escalation part (N of about 57 patients) of the phase I trial of ivuxolimab.

Patients with autoimmune disease history or receiving systemic immunosuppression were excluded from the trial. Peripheral blood for TCR sequencing was collected from all dose cohorts at baseline, on cycle 4 day 1, and on cycle 7 day 1. The samples were taken from a phase I, first-in-human, multicenter, open-label dose-escalation trial of ivuxolimab. Adults with locally advanced or metastatic melanoma, renal cell, hepatocellular, or head and neck squamous cell carcinoma were enrolled in the trial. CD4+ and CD8+ T cells were sorted separately from peripheral blood before TCR sequencing. A remark on this clone: Its cognate antigen has yet to be identified. No much larger clone exists at a distance of one base, and base qualities are not known.

Summary of the overall study and its limitations: Antigen specificity was not determined for the clonally expanded peripheral T cells. Low levels of normalized T-cell clonal expansion were also seen in some nonresponding patients. At doses of 0.1 to 3.0 mg/kg, clonal expansion of both CD4+ and CD8+ blood T cells was observed from baseline to week 6. On average, CD8+ T cells showed more expanded clones than CD4+ T cells after ivuxolimab. In the 0.1-3.0 mg/kg groups, partial responders were among the patients with the lowest normalized peripheral clonal expansion, particularly in CD8+ T cells.

The germline V gene (reference sequence) specifies SEHNR as CDR1 and FQNEAQ as CDR2. Including cysteine and phenylalanine, the CDR3 has 17 amino acids. The retained sequence is limited to the CDR3, 51 bases, with the frame set at the first base. The junction shows trimming of 5 bases on V and 2 bases on J, plus 22 bases between the germline ends. For sequencing of the TCRbeta CDR3 region, genomic DNA was extracted from the sorted cells. The immunoSEQ Assay was used to sequence the TCRbeta CDR3 regions. Drawn from immuneACCESS, this table holds only the in-frame rearrangements with V and J called that TCRdb kept. Clones are partly lost; checked studies trace under half to an unresolved V gene and leave the rest unexplained. This sample gives 55,000 to 60,000 clones in total; 93% of them show up just once. In total, the top ten clones hold approximately 18% of the sample.

This sample comprised CD4+ or CD8+ T cells sorted from blood, obtained in a trial of the OX40 agonist ivuxolimab. The chain is encoded by TRBV7-9 joined to TRBJ2-7; the D gene is unclear. This receptor was identified in an adult with an advanced solid tumor such as melanoma, head and neck, liver or kidney cancer. The nucleotides read TGTGCCAGCAGCGATACATTGACTGACTCTCCCACCTACGAGCAGTACTTC. This is translated as CASSDTLTDSPTYEQYF.